What follows describes a single T cell receptor (beta chain). Its target is unknown. Authors of the study amplified TCR beta CDR3 regions from RNA transcripts. First-round RT-PCR targeting the TCR CDR3 was performed with the HTBI primer set. TCRdb passed the multiplex PCR reads through MiXCR, listing each CDR3 protein once. There are around 700,000 distinct CDR3 sequences in the sample; 18% occur only once, and 16% lies in the top ten. This specimen belongs to a study of T cells in Graves' hyperthyroidism and ophthalmopathy. Study conclusions and caveats: Among clonotypes expanded in thyroid above 0.001, most were also found in blood.

The CDR3 covers 14 residues. Trimming took 4 bases from V and 1 from J, leaving 12 bases between them. Germline CDR1 and CDR2: SGHRS and YFSETQ. The blood sample was taken at first hyperthyroidism diagnosis, before any ophthalmopathy symptoms. The PBMCs studied were ones that came from roughly 9.4 ml fresh peripheral blood. The rearrangement joins TRBV5-1 to TRBJ2-7; a weak D match, TRBD2 (6 bases). This receptor was obtained from a woman between 45 and 60 years old with Graves' hyperthyroidism that later progressed to Graves' ophthalmopathy. The specimen sequenced was blood. For the CDR3, the DNA is TGCGCCAGCAGCCTCGGGACTCAATCCTACGAGCAGTACTTC. Translating it yields CASSLGTQSYEQYF.